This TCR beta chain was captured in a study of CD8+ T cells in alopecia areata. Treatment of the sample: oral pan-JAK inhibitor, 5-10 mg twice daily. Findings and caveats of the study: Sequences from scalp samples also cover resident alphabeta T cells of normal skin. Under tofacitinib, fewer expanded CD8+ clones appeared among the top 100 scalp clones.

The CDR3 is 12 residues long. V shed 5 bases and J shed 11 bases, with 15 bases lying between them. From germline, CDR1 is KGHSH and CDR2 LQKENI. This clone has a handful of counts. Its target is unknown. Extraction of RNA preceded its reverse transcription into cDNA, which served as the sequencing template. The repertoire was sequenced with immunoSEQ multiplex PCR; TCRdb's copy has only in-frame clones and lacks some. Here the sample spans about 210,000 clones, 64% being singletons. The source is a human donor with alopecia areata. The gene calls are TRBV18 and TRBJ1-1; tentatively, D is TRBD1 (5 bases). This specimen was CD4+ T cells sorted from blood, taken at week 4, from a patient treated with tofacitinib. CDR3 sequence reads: CASSSGTVDAFF. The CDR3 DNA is TGTGCCAGCTCATCCGGGACGGTTGACGCTTTCTTT.